This T cell receptor (beta chain) came from a study of CD8 T cells in Susac syndrome. It was with random hexamers that about 0.45 to 1 ug RNA was reverse transcribed. One entry per CDR3 protein, called by TCRdb with MiXCR from the immunoSEQ multiplex PCR reads. Of about 400,000 distinct CDR3 sequences in the sample, approximately 89% were seen once. The CDR3 is 14 amino acids. Losses at the gene ends were 0 bases for V and 8 bases for J; bases not matched to a gene: 6. Germline V CDR1 and CDR2: MNHEY, SMNVEV (reference sequence). Sequencing targeted TCR beta in T cells from blood (CD8+ and CD4+). It was negative isolation that provided the CD8+ and CD4+ T cells, whereas TEMRA cells were enriched by FACS.

The rearrangement links TRBV27 to TRBJ1-2; 7 bases align to TRBD1. The TCR sequence derives from a human donor with multiple sclerosis. Sequencing input: CD8+ T cells from PBMCs. DNA of the CDR3: TGTGCCAGCAGTTTATCGGAGACAGGGTTCGGCTACACCTTC. This translates into CASSLSETGFGYTF.